This T cell receptor beta chain emerged from a study of OX40 agonist ivuxolimab in advanced cancers. Overall study context: Patients receiving dose escalation had hepatocellular carcinoma, melanoma, renal cell or head and neck cancer. A mean age of roughly 60 years, range about 20 to 79, was recorded, and more than 80% were male.

Some clones are missing from TCRdb's copy, which holds only in-frame ones; the method was immunoSEQ multiplex PCR. This table holds about 67,000 clones, 80% to 95% found once. J lost 6 bases, V lost 3 bases, and 9 bases had no gene match. This CDR3 contains 16 residues. Germline loops: CDR1 SGHDN, CDR2 FVKESK. Sequenced material: CD4+ or CD8+ T cells sorted from blood, taken in a trial of the OX40 agonist ivuxolimab. V and J are TRBV14 and TRBJ2-1, with 9 positions matching TRBD2. The sequence came from an adult with an advanced solid tumor such as melanoma, head and neck, liver or kidney cancer. The DNA of the CDR3 is TGTGCCAGCAGCCAGACGGCGGGAGGGCCCCGCAATGAGCAGTTCTTC. Translated, it gives CASSQTAGGPRNEQFF. Combining the CDR3 with reference TRBV14 and TRBJ2-1 gives the whole variable domain EAGVTQFPSHSVIEKGQTVTLRCDPISGHDNLYWYRRVMGKEIKFLLHFVKESKQDESGMPNNRFLAERTGGTYSTLKVQPAELEDSGVYFCASSQTAGGPRNEQFFGPGTRLTVL.